Shown below are 2 T cell receptor beta chains from a single sample sequenced in a study of T cell responses to AZD1222 COVID-19 vaccine. Data came from immunoSEQ multiplex PCR; TCRdb stores just in-frame clones and leaves some out. In the table there are about 56,000 clones, about 80% of which are singletons. Sequenced here: peripheral blood, sampled 28 days after the second AZD1222 dose. All receptors come from an adult who received the AZD1222 COVID-19 vaccine.

The chain is built from TRBV29-1 and TRBJ2-1; D is perhaps TRBD1 or TRBD2 (5 bases each). V lost 4 bases and J lost 5, with 21 bases in between. This CDR3 contains 16 residues. The V gene's germline CDR1 is SQVTM and CDR2 ANQGSEA. This CDR3 is CSVVLVGWGNNNEQFF. The CDR3 nucleotides read TGCAGCGTTGTTTTAGTTGGGTGGGGGAACAACAATGAGCAGTTCTTC.

The chain is built from TRBV5-3 and TRBJ2-3; tentatively, D is TRBD2 (6 bases). TRBV5-3 is an open reading frame whose function is uncertain. V dropped 0 bases and J dropped 2 bases, with 10 bases sitting between them. This CDR3 is built from 15 residues. The DNA of the CDR3 is TGTGCCAGAAGCTTGGGGCGGGACTTCACAGATACGCAGTATTTT. It yields the protein CARSLGRDFTDTQYF.